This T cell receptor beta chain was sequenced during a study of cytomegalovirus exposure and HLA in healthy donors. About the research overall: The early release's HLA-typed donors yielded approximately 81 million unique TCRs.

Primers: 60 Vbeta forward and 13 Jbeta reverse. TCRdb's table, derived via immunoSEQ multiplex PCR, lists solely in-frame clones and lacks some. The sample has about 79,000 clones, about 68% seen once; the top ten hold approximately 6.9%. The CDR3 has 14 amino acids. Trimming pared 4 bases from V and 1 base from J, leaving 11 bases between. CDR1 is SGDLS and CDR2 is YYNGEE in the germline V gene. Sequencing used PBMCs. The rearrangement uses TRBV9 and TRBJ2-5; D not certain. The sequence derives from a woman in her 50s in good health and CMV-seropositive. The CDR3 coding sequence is TGTGCCAGCAGCCCCGAGGAGATCCAAGAGACCCAGTACTTC. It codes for CASSPEEIQETQYF.